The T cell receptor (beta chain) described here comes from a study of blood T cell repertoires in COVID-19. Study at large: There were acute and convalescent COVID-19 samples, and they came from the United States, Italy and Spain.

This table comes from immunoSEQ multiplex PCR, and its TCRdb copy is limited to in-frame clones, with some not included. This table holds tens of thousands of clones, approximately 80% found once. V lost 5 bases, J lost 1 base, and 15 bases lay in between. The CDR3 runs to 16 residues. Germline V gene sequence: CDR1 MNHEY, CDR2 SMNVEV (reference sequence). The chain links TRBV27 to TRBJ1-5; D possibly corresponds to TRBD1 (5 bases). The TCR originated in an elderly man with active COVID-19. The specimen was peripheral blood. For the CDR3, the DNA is TGTGCCAGCAGTACCTCAGGGTTCTTCAGCAATCAGCCCCAGCATTTT. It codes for CASSTSGFFSNQPQHF.